Many counts were recorded for the clone carrying this T cell receptor (beta chain). RNA transcripts gave rise to amplified TCR beta CDR3 regions. The study used the HTBI primer set for a first-round RT-PCR of the TCR CDR3. TCRdb re-called the multiplex PCR reads with MiXCR, one entry per CDR3 protein. The sample has about 610,000 distinct CDR3 sequences, about 43% seen once; the top ten hold approximately 7.5%. This entry is derived from a study of T cells in Graves' hyperthyroidism and ophthalmopathy. Germline lookup yields CDR1 SGHTA and CDR2 FQGNSA. The CDR3 has 15 amino acids. The germline V and J ends were trimmed by 5 bases and 6 bases, with 20 bases remaining between them.

The receptor was isolated from a woman aged 18-29 years with Graves' hyperthyroidism. Material for sequencing was peripheral blood or thyroid tissue (not recorded which). The chain joins TRBV7-2 to TRBJ2-7, with D uncertain. The CDR3 region is CASSSDRANILEQYF. CDR3 in DNA: TGTGCCAGCAGCAGCGACCGGGCCAACATTCTCGAGCAGTACTTC.